The rows below give T cell receptor beta chains drawn from one sample of a study of T cell repertoires in cytomegalovirus infection. TCRdb analysed the reads with MiXCR anew, one entry per CDR3 protein. The data contain around 530,000 distinct CDR3 sequences, about 15% of them singletons. Sequenced material: CD8+ T cells from PBMCs. The receptors come from a human donor in good health (CMV status not recorded). Some clones in this sample may be carry-over from other donors' samples. CDR3s include the opening cysteine and the closing phenylalanine or tryptophan. Each record gives: V gene, CDR3 protein.

TRBV19	CASSMRGQGECAFF
TRBV14	CASSRGYYLDTQYF
TRBV20-1	CSARGNSLYEQYF
TRBV7-2	CASSFWYNEQFF
TRBV6-6	CASSYLGFSSYNEQFF
TRBV20-1	CSARDSDSPTYEQYF
TRBV13	CASSPGTSASLEGTQYF
TRBV7-9	CASSLVSAGNHEQYF
TRBV11-3	CASSFLSGDTQYF
TRBV6-5	CASSSVSLQGSTDTQYF
TRBV13	CASSLAGGSQETQYF
TRBV6-5	CASSYQGQGRGLDGYTF
TRBV4-2	CASSREQSTYEQYF
TRBV18	CASSPIKVSGTGELFF
TRBV27	CASSSGIRDTEAFF
TRBV7-9	CASSLDYSNQPQHF
TRBV7-8	CASQEWVEGGNEQFF
TRBV7-6	CASSYPGTSGREPYNEQFF
TRBV6-1	CASSTTAYSNQSQHF
TRBV2	CASRTSDSYEQYF
TRBV7-6	CASSSWGDTQYF
TRBV14	CASSPNSGGFEQYF
TRBV19	CASSIDLAATNEKLFF
TRBV6-1	CASRDRGSYEQYF
TRBV14	CASSQVDTVEAFF
TRBV12-3/TRBV12-4	CASSFKRGVYNEQFF
TRBV4-1	CASSQEDRIIPQPQHF
TRBV7-8	CASSLARGTRTTGELFF
TRBV7-2	CASSALHGGTSLQPQHF
TRBV28	CASTPPLLQGQQETQYF
TRBV30	CAWSEGRTYEQYF
TRBV12-3/TRBV12-4	CASSFSGMRNEQFF
TRBV7-2	CASSFRQNYEQYF
TRBV10-3	CAISEARGDYGYTF
TRBV4-1	CASSQARGGNYGYTF
TRBV6-5	CASSYMGTLLSLHF
TRBV10-3	CAISPSQSSNYGYTF
TRBV27	CASSPWTGRGGELFF
TRBV4-1	CASSPTGSVYGYTF
TRBV11-2	CASSPWDRGFSGNTIYF
TRBV6-5	CASIPSFGSSYEQYF
TRBV5-8	CASTWDRPFF
TRBV27	CASSRTGLYNSPLHF
TRBV7-6	CASSYLGLEQFF
TRBV4-1	CASSPAGPLQGSYGYTF
TRBV7-9	CASSGPLPQVREGNTIYF
TRBV7-9	CASSSRDRVNTEAFF
TRBV7-6	CASSLDPGETHEQYF
TRBV18	CASSPVGPNYGYTF
TRBV9	CASSPIDGTTNEKLFF
TRBV15	CATSLVGDLNYGYTF
TRBV6-5	CASSYSNRGSDEQFF